The source of this TCR beta chain is a study of Tregs in tolerant kidney transplant recipients. About the research overall: Sorting of CD4+CD25+CD127- cells followed roughly 3-day belatacept mixed lymphocyte reactions, sometimes with roughly 5-day graft donor restimulation.

The method was immunoSEQ multiplex PCR; TCRdb's version includes in-frame clones alone and lacks a portion of them. The profile shows approximately 30,000 clones, 82% of them singletons. V gave up 6 bases and J gave up 7 bases, with 9 bases separating them. The germline CDR1 and CDR2 sequences are DFQATT and SNEGSKA (reference sequence). This CDR3 is 11 amino acids long. A note on this clone: Its specificity is unknown.

The sequenced sample was Tregs from blood cultured with allogeneic cells. V and J are TRBV20-1 and TRBJ2-2; no clear D gene. The sequence came from a human donor in good health. The CDR3 bases are TGCAGTGCGCCCGACCGCGGGGAGCTGTTTTTT. Amino acids: CSAPDRGELFF.